The present T cell receptor beta chain was sequenced within a study of beta chain features in type 1 diabetes. Across the study: Researchers looked at about 110 million sorted cells across all samples. Study results and caveats: TCRB CDR3 length was moderately but significantly reduced in all four CD4+ subsets of Type 1 diabetes patients. Patients and controls would share equally any PCR tilt toward shorter templates.

V was shortened by 4 bases and J by 5 bases, with 8 bases between the two germline ends. Germline CDR1 reads SNHLY; CDR2 reads FYNNEI. The CDR3 covers 12 residues. Sorting produced populations that all topped 95% purity. This clone came up a few times. No antigen is known for it. Every isolated RNA sample was fully reverse transcribed, so sequencing captured expressed TCRB transcripts. Here immunoSEQ multiplex PCR was the method, and the copy in TCRdb shows in-frame clones only, minus some. Of approximately 250,000 clones listed, around 24% are singletons. The chain combines TRBV2 with TRBJ2-5; TRBD1 is a possible D gene (5 bases). The clonotype comes from a woman younger than 45 with type 1 diabetes. The sample was naive CD4+ T cells from blood. The CDR3 region is CASSVKGETQYF. CDR3 nucleotide sequence: TGTGCCAGCAGTGTCAAGGGGGAGACCCAGTACTTC.